Following are 32 T cell receptor beta chains from one sample sequenced in a study of shared clonotypes between healthy human individuals. Profiling relied on immunoSEQ multiplex PCR, and the TCRdb table lists in-frame clones only, not all of them. Of about 2.4 million clones listed, more than 90% were seen once; the top ten hold 0.13% to 0.15%. Sequenced material: naive CD4+ T cells sorted from blood. Subset specified: CD45RA+ positively selected. The receptors were sampled from a man aged 18-30 years in good health.

The genes are TRBV2 and TRBJ1-2; no definite D call. This CDR3 comprises 12 residues. Trimming took 2 bases from V and 5 from J, leaving 6 bases between them. CDR1 and CDR2 (germline): SNHLY, FYNNEI. In DNA, the CDR3 is TGTGCCAGCAGTGAAAGGGATTATGGCTACACCTTC. It encodes CASSERDYGYTF.

The chain recombines TRBV9 with TRBJ2-1, with 9 bases lining up with TRBD1. The CDR3 extends over 19 amino acids. The germline CDR1 and CDR2 sequences are SGDLS and YYNGEE. With V trimmed by 0 bases and J by 5 bases, 15 bases remained unmatched. For the CDR3, the DNA is TGTGCCAGCAGCGTAGGTCGGGGGACCACAGGGGGCTTTAACAATGAGCAGTTCTTC. Its translation: CASSVGRGTTGGFNNEQFF. The whole variable domain, remainder taken from reference TRBV9 and TRBJ2-1, is DSGVTQTPKHLITATGQRVTLRCSPRSGDLSVYWYQQSLDQGLQFLIQYYNGEERAKGNILERFSAQQFPDLHSELNLSSLELGDSALYFCASSVGRGTTGGFNNEQFFGPGTRLTVL.

J is TRBJ1-1 and V is TRBV5-1, with D hard to call. This CDR3 spans 13 amino acids. The germline V and J ends were trimmed by 4 bases and 3 bases, with 10 bases remaining between them. Germline CDR1 reads SGHRS; CDR2 reads YFSETQ. The CDR3 loop is CASSLIAHTEAFF. The CDR3 bases are TGCGCCAGCAGCCTCATCGCCCACACTGAAGCTTTCTTT.

In nucleotides, the CDR3 is TGTGCCACCAGCAAGACAGGTCCAAGGGACATTCAGTACTTC. The encoded protein is CATSKTGPRDIQYF. This chain connects TRBV15 to TRBJ2-4; possibly TRBD1 for D (6 bases). The V and J ends lost 4 bases and 8 bases respectively, with 15 bases between them. The CDR3 has 14 amino acids. Germline V gene sequence: CDR1 LNHNV, CDR2 YYDKDF (reference sequence).

The rearrangement uses TRBV18 and TRBJ2-5; possible D gene TRBD2, 5 bases. Per germline, CDR1 KGHSH and CDR2 LQKENI. Trimming took off 4 bases at V and 2 bases at J, with 11 bases between the two ends. The CDR3 consists of 14 residues. As DNA, the CDR3 is TGTGCCAGCTCACGAACGGGGAGACAAGAGACCCAGTACTTC. Its translation: CASSRTGRQETQYF.

V gene TRBV2 combines with J gene TRBJ2-5; 8 bases are shared with TRBD2. CDR1 and CDR2 from the germline V gene are SNHLY and FYNNEI. This CDR3 comprises 14 residues. The V segment lost 8 bases and the J segment 3 bases; nucleotides outside the gene matches: 8. The CDR3 is CASLRELAEETQYF. Here the CDR3 DNA reads TGTGCCAGCCTCCGCGAACTAGCGGAAGAGACCCAGTACTTC.

The CDR3 protein is CASSLLGQGFNEQFF. CDR3 coding DNA: TGTGCCAGCAGCTTGTTGGGACAGGGATTCAATGAGCAGTTCTTC. The chain recombines TRBV5-8 with TRBJ2-1; TRBD1 agrees at 9 bases. The CDR3 runs 15 residues. J gave up 6 bases and V 1 base, and 5 bases lay outside the gene matches. Germline V gene lookup returns CDR1 SGHTS and CDR2 YDEGEE.

This chain uses TRBV2 with TRBJ2-3, with 8 nucleotides matching TRBD2. This CDR3 contains 15 residues. V dropped 7 bases and J dropped 0; count of bases not matched to a gene: 6. Germline V gene data show CDR1 as SNHLY and CDR2 as FYNNEI. The CDR3 DNA is TGTGCCAGCATGGTCGCGGGGGGAAGCACAGATACGCAGTATTTT. It yields the protein CASMVAGGSTDTQYF.

CDR3 coding DNA: TGTGCCAGCAGCTTAGCGACAGGGGGCTTTCGCTACGAGCAGTACTTC. This translates into CASSLATGGFRYEQYF. V is TRBV7-9 and J is TRBJ2-7; 10 bases line up with TRBD1. The CDR3 runs to 16 residues. Germline V gene data show CDR1 as SEHNR and CDR2 as FQNEAQ (reference sequence). J was trimmed by 3 bases and V by 0 bases; bases with no gene match: 5. The full variable domain, its missing parts supplied by reference TRBV7-9 and TRBJ2-7, is DTGVSQNPRHKITKRGQNVTFRCDPISEHNRLYWYRQTLGQGPEFLTYFQNEAQLEKSRLLSDRFSAERPKGSFSTLEIQRTEQGDSAMYLCASSLATGGFRYEQYFGPGTRLTVT.

This chain joins TRBV28 and TRBJ2-7; 7 nucleotides line up with TRBD1. J lost 3 bases, V lost 4 bases, and 9 bases had no gene match. The germline V gene has CDR1 MDHEN and CDR2 SYDVKM. The CDR3 covers 15 residues. The CDR3 DNA reads TGTGCCAGCAGTTACCACTCCGCAGGGGGCTACGAGCAGTACTTC. This sequence encodes CASSYHSAGGYEQYF.

In regard to this clone: Likely a read error: the CDR3 ends without its conserved phenylalanine or tryptophan. Because the CDR3's place on the DNA is in doubt, the DNA is left out and the CDR3 is given as listed by TCRdb. This chain uses TRBV10-3 with TRBJ2-7; no DNA check was done on the table's D call, TRBD1. The CDR3 adds up to 10 amino acids, both ends counted. The V gene's germline CDR1 is ENHRY and CDR2 SYGVKD. CDR3 sequence: CAIRKSRDRQ.

The rearrangement uses TRBV5-8 and TRBJ1-3; D call uncertain. Germline V gene sequence: CDR1 SGHTS, CDR2 YDEGEE. The CDR3 totals 14 residues. Trimming took 1 base from V and 3 from J, leaving 8 bases between them. The CDR3 protein is CASSLRGSGNTIYF. Written as DNA, the CDR3 is TGTGCCAGCAGCTTGCGGGGTAGTGGAAACACCATATATTTT.

This rearrangement joins TRBV6-4 to TRBJ1-2; D gene uncertain. The V and J ends lost 6 bases and 3 bases respectively, with 11 bases between them. Germline values: CDR1 MRHNA, CDR2 SNTAGT. The CDR3 sequence is 13 residues long. CDR3 in DNA: TGTGCCAGCAGGGGGTGGCTGGACTATGGCTACACCTTC. It specifies CASRGWLDYGYTF.

The V call is TRBV10-3, the J call TRBJ2-5; D unclear. The tail of the sequence fits TRBJ2-7 better, so the J call may be wrong. CDR3 size: 12 residues. CDR1 and CDR2 from the germline V gene are ENHRY and SYGVKD. CDR3 nucleotides: TGTGCCATCAGTCCGCACTCCTACGAGCAGTACTTC. The encoded protein is CAISPHSYEQYF.

This clone was recorded once. V gene TRBV9 combines with J gene TRBJ2-1; maybe TRBD1 (6 bases). Per germline, CDR1 SGDLS and CDR2 YYNGEE. V lost 0 bases and J 7 bases, leaving 11 bases between the germline ends. The CDR3 consists of 14 residues. The CDR3 loop is CASSVDPGENEQFF. The CDR3 DNA follows: TGTGCCAGCAGCGTAGACCCAGGGGAAAATGAGCAGTTCTTC.

This chain connects TRBV18 to TRBJ2-1; TRBD2 agrees at 9 bases. After removal of 2 bases from V and 5 bases from J, the junction contained 7 bases not matched to a gene. Per the germline V gene, CDR1 is KGHSH and CDR2 is LQKENI. CDR3 length: 16 amino acids. The CDR3 DNA reads TGTGCCAGCTCACCAGCCGCGGGACTAGCCCACAATGAGCAGTTCTTC. It translates to CASSPAAGLAHNEQFF. Based on the CDR3 plus reference TRBV18 and TRBJ2-1, the full variable domain is NAGVMQNPRHLVRRRGQEARLRCSPMKGHSHVYWYRQLPEEGLKFMVYLQKENIIDESGMPKERFSAEFPKEGPSILRIQQVVRGDSAAYFCASSPAAGLAHNEQFFGPGTRLTVL.

The chain carries TRBV5-4 and TRBJ2-2; weak D call: TRBD1 (5 bases). The length of the CDR3 is 15 residues. Germline assignment: CDR1 SGHNT and CDR2 YYREEE (reference sequence). V gave up 4 bases and J gave up 7 bases, with 17 bases separating them. The CDR3 is CASSPRQGSNGELFF. CDR3 bases: TGTGCCAGCAGCCCCCGCCAGGGTAGTAACGGGGAGCTGTTTTTT.

The V and J genes are TRBV19 and TRBJ1-3, with 7 bases fitting TRBD1. The CDR3 sequence is 18 residues long. From germline, CDR1 is LNHDA and CDR2 SQIVND (reference sequence). Trimming took 4 bases from V and 0 from J; bases not matched to a gene: 12. The CDR3 protein is CASSTSRTGSSSGNTIYF. The CDR3 DNA is TGTGCCAGTAGTACTTCACGGACAGGCTCTAGCTCTGGAAACACCATATATTTT. Drawing the rest from reference TRBV19 and TRBJ1-3, the complete variable domain is DGGITQSPKYLFRKEGQNVTLSCEQNLNHDAMYWYRQDPGQGLRLIYYSQIVNDFQKGDIAEGYSVSREKKESFPLTVTSAQKNPTAFYLCASSTSRTGSSSGNTIYFGEGSWLTVV.

This clone appeared a few times. This chain joins TRBV7-9 and TRBJ1-6; 7 nucleotides agree with TRBD1. Germline CDR1 SEHNR, CDR2 FQNEAQ (reference sequence). This CDR3 is 13 amino acids long. Trimming removed 6 bases from V and 10 bases from J; junction bases left unmatched: 6. CDR3 nucleotides: TGTGCCAGCAGGTGGGACAGTGGGTCACCCCTCCACTTT. As protein: CASRWDSGSPLHF.

The J gene is TRBJ1-4, the V gene TRBV10-3, with D uncertain. The germline V gene encodes CDR1 ENHRY and CDR2 SYGVKD. CDR3 length: 13 amino acids. Trimming removed 0 bases from V and 6 bases from J, with 5 bases in between. DNA of the CDR3: TGTGCCATCAGTGAGTCGACCCATGAAAAACTGTTTTTT. Its translation is CAISESTHEKLFF.

The chain carries TRBV18 and TRBJ1-4, with D unresolved. This CDR3 is 15 amino acids long. Looked up from germline, CDR1 is KGHSH and CDR2 is LQKENI. Trimming stripped 3 bases from V and 8 bases from J, with 16 bases between. CDR3 sequence: CASSPVNGVKEKLFF. The DNA for the CDR3 is TGTGCCAGCTCACCGGTTAATGGCGTTAAAGAAAAACTGTTTTTT. Variable domain in full (rest from reference TRBV18 and TRBJ1-4): NAGVMQNPRHLVRRRGQEARLRCSPMKGHSHVYWYRQLPEEGLKFMVYLQKENIIDESGMPKERFSAEFPKEGPSILRIQQVVRGDSAAYFCASSPVNGVKEKLFFGSGTQLSVL.

The V gene is TRBV27, the J gene TRBJ1-5, with 11 positions matching TRBD1. V dropped 8 bases and J dropped 10; count of bases not matched to a gene: 10. The germline V gene encodes CDR1 MNHEY and CDR2 SMNVEV (reference sequence). This CDR3 is built from 14 residues. CDR3 coding DNA: TGTGCCAGCTATCCCCGGGACAGGGGGTATCCCCAGCATTTT. This sequence encodes CASYPRDRGYPQHF.

J is TRBJ1-4 and V is TRBV6-1; D perhaps matches TRBD1 (5 bases). V shed 3 bases and J shed 4 bases, with 12 bases lying between them. Germline V gene sequence: CDR1 MNHNS, CDR2 SASEGT. This CDR3 contains 15 residues. The CDR3 reads CASSEATVYNEKLFF. The DNA for the CDR3 is TGTGCCAGCAGTGAGGCGACAGTTTATAATGAAAAACTGTTTTTT.

J is TRBJ2-5 and V is TRBV25-1; TRBD2 aligns across 13 bases. Germline assignment: CDR1 MGHDK and CDR2 SYGVNS. J lost 1 base, V lost 1 base, and 3 bases had no gene match. The CDR3 totals 17 residues. CDR3 sequence: CASSEFTSGRAQETQYF. In DNA form, the CDR3 reads TGTGCCAGCAGTGAATTTACTAGCGGGAGGGCCCAAGAGACCCAGTACTTC.

The V call is TRBV28, the J call TRBJ1-5; possible D gene TRBD1, 6 bases. The V end lost 7 bases, the J end lost 0 bases, and 16 bases lay between the germline ends. CDR1 is MDHEN and CDR2 is SYDVKM in the germline V gene. This CDR3 has 16 residues. CDR3 in amino acids: CASTTTGKYSNQPQHF. The CDR3, as DNA: TGTGCCAGCACAACTACAGGGAAGTATAGCAATCAGCCCCAGCATTTT.

This chain links TRBV29-1 with TRBJ2-3; 7 bases are a match to TRBD1. Germline loops: CDR1 SQVTM, CDR2 ANQGSEA. The CDR3 runs 14 residues. Trimming cost V 5 bases and J 8 bases; bases outside gene matches: 13. The CDR3 here is CSVWTGWMRGTQYF. Here the CDR3 DNA reads TGCAGCGTTTGGACAGGTTGGATGCGCGGTACGCAGTATTTT.

The CDR3 loop is CAISDSGLAGRKEQFF. The CDR3 region has the DNA TGTGCCATCAGTGACTCAGGACTAGCGGGGAGAAAAGAGCAGTTCTTC. The V call is TRBV10-3, the J call TRBJ2-1; 12 nucleotides match TRBD2. Germline V gene lookup returns CDR1 ENHRY and CDR2 SYGVKD. This CDR3 contains 16 residues. J gave up 10 bases and V 3 bases, and 10 bases lay outside the gene matches.

This clone was counted a single time. The chain carries TRBV5-1 and TRBJ2-3; D not certain. Germline loops: CDR1 SGHRS, CDR2 YFSETQ. The CDR3 contains 15 residues. V was trimmed by 0 bases and J by 3 bases, leaving 11 bases between them. CDR3: CASSLDSPLTDTQYF. CDR3 sequence (DNA): TGCGCCAGCAGCTTGGACAGCCCCCTGACAGATACGCAGTATTTT.

The V and J genes are TRBV7-9 and TRBJ1-2, with a tentative D call TRBD1 (6 bases). The CDR3 covers 13 residues. CDR1 and CDR2 (germline): SEHNR, FQNEAQ (reference sequence). Trimming took off 2 bases at V and 4 bases at J, with 8 bases between the two ends. CDR3 amino acids: CASSLRGLYGYTF. The CDR3 DNA follows: TGTGCCAGCAGCTTACGGGGGCTCTATGGCTACACCTTC.

The chain uses TRBV30 and TRBJ2-3; D not certain. V dropped 0 bases and J dropped 4 bases, with 20 bases sitting between them. From germline, CDR1 is GTSNPN and CDR2 SVGIG (reference sequence). This CDR3 is 17 amino acids long. In DNA form, the CDR3 reads TGTGCCTGGAGTGTATCCCAGCTCCCCCAGATACCAGATACGCAGTATTTT. It translates to CAWSVSQLPQIPDTQYF.

This sequence joins TRBV29-1 and TRBJ1-3; D is unresolved. CDR1 and CDR2 from the germline V gene are SQVTM and ANQGSEA. This CDR3 has 12 amino acids. V was trimmed by 6 bases and J by 4 bases, leaving 10 bases between them. The CDR3 DNA is TGCAGCGTATCGGAGGCCGGAAACACCATATATTTT. Residues: CSVSEAGNTIYF.

To note about this clone: This CDR3 is also generated by other DNA sequences in the sample. The gene calls are TRBV28 and TRBJ2-7; D gene unclear. The CDR3 is 11 amino acids. V shed 3 bases and J shed 5 bases, with 5 bases lying between them. Germline CDR1 and CDR2: MDHEN and SYDVKM. The CDR3 coding sequence is TGTGCCAGCAGTTTTTTCCACGAGCAGTACTTC. It is translated as CASSFFHEQYF.